The 26 T cell receptor beta chains in this list originate from one sample, sequenced in a study of T cell changes during pregnancy in multiple sclerosis. Assay: immunoSEQ multiplex PCR; the TCRdb copy retains only in-frame clones and omits some. The table lists over 55,000 clones, roughly 92% of them singletons. This specimen was CD8+ T cells from peripheral blood mononuclear cells, taken in the third trimester of pregnancy. These receptor sequences come from a female donor in good health, enrolled as a control in a pregnancy study.

The genes are TRBV21-1 and TRBJ1-5; the table's D call TRBD1 went unverified against the DNA. TRBV21-1 is reported as a pseudogene. This CDR3 is built from 18 residues. The CDR3, as DNA: TGTGCCAGCAGCAAACGCCCCTACAGGGGGCGATGGGATCAGCCCCAGCATTTT. Amino acids: CASSKRPYRGRWDQPQHF.

This clone was detected once. The chain couples TRBV5-1 to TRBJ2-1; TRBD2 aligns across 9 bases. V lost 2 bases, J lost 0 bases, and 18 bases stayed unmatched. CDR1 and CDR2 from the germline V gene are SGHRS and YFSETQ. The CDR3 is 21 residues long. The CDR3 region is CASSFNWGGELAGSSYNEQFF. Written as DNA, the CDR3 is TGCGCCAGCAGCTTTAATTGGGGAGGGGAGCTAGCGGGGAGCTCCTACAATGAGCAGTTCTTC.

V usage is TRBV5-4 and J usage is TRBJ2-7; D may be TRBD1 (6 bases). Germline V gene sequence: CDR1 SGHNT, CDR2 YYREEE (reference sequence). The V end was cut by 3 bases, the J end by 3 bases, with 10 bases between. CDR3 size: 13 residues. The DNA for the CDR3 is TGTGCCAGCAGCTACCGGGACAACTACGAGCAGTACTTC. Translated, it gives CASSYRDNYEQYF.

CDR3 protein: CAREDTHLNEQFF. The CDR3 nucleotides are TGTGCCCGCGAGGACACCCACTTAAATGAGCAGTTCTTC. The chain carries TRBV30 and TRBJ2-1; a possible D gene is TRBD1 (5 bases). CDR3 size: 13 residues. The V end lost 8 bases, the J end lost 7 bases, and 18 bases lay between the germline ends. The V gene's germline CDR1 is GTSNPN and CDR2 SVGIG (reference sequence). Full variable domain (outside the CDR3, taken from reference TRBV30 and TRBJ2-1): SQTIHQWPATLVQPVGSPLSLECTVEGTSNPNLYWYRQAAGRGLQLLFYSVGIGQISSEVPQNLSASRPQDRQFILSSKKLLLSDSGFYLCAREDTHLNEQFFGPGTRLTVL.

The V gene is TRBV25-1, the J gene TRBJ1-1, with TRBD1 as a possible D gene (5 bases). CDR3 size: 14 residues. Trimming left V 7 bases short and J 5 bases short, with 17 bases between. The germline V gene has CDR1 MGHDK and CDR2 SYGVNS. Here the CDR3 DNA reads TGTGCCAGCACCTCATGGGGGGGGAGGACTGAAGCTTTCTTT. Protein product: CASTSWGGRTEAFF.

The chain joins TRBV11-1 to TRBJ1-6; 8 bases line up with TRBD1. This CDR3 has 14 amino acids. Germline CDR1 is SGHAT and CDR2 is FQDESV (reference sequence). V lost 5 bases to trimming and J lost 8 bases; unmatched junction nucleotides: 5. The CDR3 loop is CASSRAGGYSPLHF. The CDR3 region has the DNA TGTGCCAGCAGCCGGGCAGGGGGCTATTCACCCCTCCACTTT.

This chain joins TRBV7-9 and TRBJ2-1; 10 bases fit TRBD2. J was trimmed by 2 bases and V by 4 bases; bases with no gene match: 5. Germline V gene sequence: CDR1 SEHNR, CDR2 FQNEAQ (reference sequence). The CDR3 is made up of 16 amino acids. CDR3 nucleotides: TGTGCCAGCAGCTCGGTAGCGGGGGGACCCTACAATGAGCAGTTCTTC. As protein: CASSSVAGGPYNEQFF. Full variable domain (missing parts from reference TRBV7-9 and TRBJ2-1): DTGVSQNPRHKITKRGQNVTFRCDPISEHNRLYWYRQTLGQGPEFLTYFQNEAQLEKSRLLSDRFSAERPKGSFSTLEIQRTEQGDSAMYLCASSSVAGGPYNEQFFGPGTRLTVL.

This clone is a singleton in its sample. V is TRBV5-1 and J is TRBJ2-7, with 9 bases that match TRBD1. V lost 0 bases to trimming and J lost 2 bases; unmatched junction nucleotides: 9. The CDR3 has 17 amino acids. The germline gives CDR1 SGHRS, CDR2 YFSETQ. Here the CDR3 DNA reads TGCGCCAGCAGCTTGGGAGGACAGGGGTACATAACCTACGAGCAGTACTTC. Amino acid sequence: CASSLGGQGYITYEQYF.

V is TRBV4-3 and J is TRBJ2-1; tentative D call: TRBD2 (7 bases). The CDR3 has 16 amino acids. The V end lost 0 bases, the J end lost 6 bases, and 15 bases lay between the germline ends. Looked up from germline, CDR1 is LGHNA and CDR2 is YSLEER. In DNA form, the CDR3 reads TGCGCCAGCAGCCAAGATGGGTCGGGGGGCCTCAATGAGCAGTTCTTC. It is translated as CASSQDGSGGLNEQFF.

This clone was counted a single time. The chain links TRBV5-1 to TRBJ2-1; 11 bases map to TRBD2. V lost 4 bases and J lost 0; bases outside the gene matches: 15. Germline V gives CDR1 SGHRS, CDR2 YFSETQ. This CDR3 region has 20 residues. This chain's CDR3 is CASSHSSGGLQLSSYNEQFF. The CDR3 DNA follows: TGCGCCAGCAGCCATTCTAGCGGGGGGCTCCAACTAAGCTCCTACAATGAGCAGTTCTTC.

This clone was found a few times. The J gene is TRBJ1-1, the V gene TRBV14, with TRBD1 matching 9 bases. J lost 8 bases, V lost 3 bases, and 7 bases had no gene match. This CDR3 contains 14 residues. The germline V gene has CDR1 SGHDN and CDR2 FVKESK. DNA for the CDR3: TGTGCCAGCAGCCATGAGGGACAGGGATCGGAAGCTTTCTTT. It is translated as CASSHEGQGSEAFF.

This clone was observed once. The chain uses TRBV30 and TRBJ1-1; 7 nucleotides line up with TRBD1. V shed 5 bases and J 6 bases; nucleotides not matched to a gene: 6. The germline CDR1 and CDR2 sequences are GTSNPN and SVGIG (reference sequence). The CDR3 is 12 residues long. Here the CDR3 reads CAWVVRGPEAFF. The CDR3 DNA reads as TGTGCCTGGGTGGTAAGGGGGCCTGAAGCTTTCTTT. The whole variable domain, filled in from reference TRBV30 and TRBJ1-1, reads SQTIHQWPATLVQPVGSPLSLECTVEGTSNPNLYWYRQAAGRGLQLLFYSVGIGQISSEVPQNLSASRPQDRQFILSSKKLLLSDSGFYLCAWVVRGPEAFFGQGTRLTVV.

The chain is built from TRBV9 and TRBJ2-7, with TRBD2 matching over 7 bases. The CDR3 spans 15 residues. The V gene's germline CDR1 is SGDLS and CDR2 YYNGEE. V trimming: 3 bases; J trimming: 5 bases; junction bases outside the gene matches: 11. CDR3 amino acids: CASSAGGGDLNEQYF. The CDR3 nucleotides are TGTGCCAGCAGCGCCGGGGGAGGGGACCTCAACGAGCAGTACTTC.

This chain connects TRBV7-8 to TRBJ1-2; 7 nucleotides agree with TRBD1. The CDR3 covers 14 residues. Germline trimming cut 0 bases from V and 8 bases from J; bases unmatched to any gene: 6. Germline V gene data show CDR1 as SGHVS and CDR2 as FQNEAQ. CDR3 coding DNA: TGTGCCAGCAGCTTAGCAGGGGGCGCAGAGGGCTACACCTTC. The encoded protein is CASSLAGGAEGYTF.

This rearrangement joins TRBV27 to TRBJ2-7; D perhaps matches TRBD1 (6 bases). The CDR3 length is 15 residues. Germline V CDR1 and CDR2: MNHEY, SMNVEV (reference sequence). The V end was cut by 4 bases, the J end by 0 bases, with 13 bases between. Here the CDR3 reads CASSSPGTTSYEQYF. The CDR3 DNA is TGTGCCAGCAGTTCCCCCGGGACAACCTCCTACGAGCAGTACTTC.

The chain has TRBV9 and TRBJ2-3; no definite D call. The CDR3 runs 14 residues. The V gene lost 1 base and the J gene lost 0 bases, with 6 bases spanning the gap. Germline V lookup: CDR1 SGDLS, CDR2 YYNGEE. CDR3 sequence: CASSVLTSTDTQYF. The CDR3 nucleotides are TGTGCCAGCAGCGTACTTACTAGCACAGATACGCAGTATTTT.

The chain is built from TRBV27 and TRBJ1-2; D is unclear. This CDR3 region has 15 residues. V lost 6 bases to trimming and J lost 1 base, with 15 bases between them. CDR1 is MNHEY, CDR2 SMNVEV, per germline (reference sequence). This CDR3 is CASRVGGQFNYGYTF. CDR3 nucleotides: TGTGCCAGCAGGGTGGGTGGGCAGTTTAACTATGGCTACACCTTC.

The chain uses TRBV4-3 and TRBJ1-1; D not resolved. The CDR3 has 14 amino acids. V was clipped by 0 bases and J by 1 base, with 6 bases between them. The germline V gene encodes CDR1 LGHNA and CDR2 YSLEER. The CDR3 loop reads CASSQEEQNTEAFF. CDR3 in DNA: TGCGCCAGCAGCCAAGAAGAGCAGAACACTGAAGCTTTCTTT.

The count of this clone is one. The V and J genes are TRBV9 and TRBJ2-7; no firm D call. The V end was cut by 0 bases, the J end by 5 bases, with 9 bases between. The CDR3 is made up of 13 amino acids. Germline loops: CDR1 SGDLS, CDR2 YYNGEE. The CDR3 reads CASSVGPINEQYF. DNA for the CDR3: TGTGCCAGCAGCGTAGGGCCAATTAACGAGCAGTACTTC.

The chain is built from TRBV19 and TRBJ1-2; 8 positions agree with TRBD1. Per germline, CDR1 LNHDA and CDR2 SQIVND (reference sequence). Trimming removed 3 bases from V and 4 bases from J; junction bases left unmatched: 7. This CDR3 comprises 15 residues. In DNA, the CDR3 is TGTGCCAGTAGTATGGGGACAGGAGGGATCTATGGCTACACCTTC. It is translated as CASSMGTGGIYGYTF.

The chain joins TRBV11-1 to TRBJ2-3; no reliable D call. Trimming took 1 base from V and 6 from J, leaving 23 bases between them. Looked up from germline, CDR1 is SGHAT and CDR2 is FQDESV (reference sequence). The CDR3 sequence is 18 residues long. DNA for the CDR3: TGTGCCAGCAGCTTAGTCCCCGGAACTATCGGAAATTCGGATACGCAGTATTTT. This gives the protein CASSLVPGTIGNSDTQYF.

V is TRBV10-3 and J is TRBJ1-2; D unclear. The germline V gene has CDR1 ENHRY and CDR2 SYGVKD. The CDR3 covers 12 residues. Between the trimmed V and J ends, which lost 5 bases and 4 bases, there was a span of 8 bases. Here the CDR3 reads CAISTESYGYTF. The CDR3 nucleotides are TGTGCCATCAGTACAGAGAGCTATGGCTACACCTTC.

This clone was found once. Other DNA sequences within the sample encode an identical CDR3. V usage is TRBV5-6 and J usage is TRBJ2-7, with 9 bases matching TRBD1. The germline gives CDR1 SGHDT, CDR2 YYEEEE. The CDR3 is made up of 14 amino acids. V was pared by 5 bases and J by 3 bases, with 6 bases of the junction left unmatched. CDR3 coding DNA: TGTGCCAGCAGTTTTCCGGGACAGGGCTACGAGCAGTACTTC. Protein product: CASSFPGQGYEQYF.

The rearrangement joins TRBV29-1 to TRBJ2-7; no definite D call. The V end lost 6 bases, the J end lost 4 bases, and 16 bases lay between the germline ends. Germline CDR1 is SQVTM and CDR2 is ANQGSEA. CDR3 length equals 13 residues. CDR3 protein: CSVYAGARYEQYF. In DNA, the CDR3 is TGCAGCGTGTATGCAGGCGCCCGGTACGAGCAGTACTTC.

The rearrangement uses TRBV5-8 and TRBJ2-3; TRBD2 matches 8 bases. This CDR3 contains 16 residues. V dropped 0 bases and J dropped 4; count of bases not matched to a gene: 7. Germline CDR1 reads SGHTS; CDR2 reads YDEGEE. The CDR3: CASSLAWRGDSDTQYF. CDR3 coding DNA: TGTGCCAGCAGCTTGGCCTGGCGGGGGGATTCAGATACGCAGTATTTT.

The rearrangement joins TRBV20-1 to TRBJ1-3; D is undetermined. The CDR3 loop spans 11 amino acids. Germline V gene sequence: CDR1 DFQATT, CDR2 SNEGSKA (reference sequence). The V gene lost 1 base and the J gene lost 9 bases, with 7 bases spanning the gap. CDR3 loop: CSARVGGTIYF. The CDR3, as DNA: TGCAGTGCTAGAGTGGGAGGCACCATATATTTT.